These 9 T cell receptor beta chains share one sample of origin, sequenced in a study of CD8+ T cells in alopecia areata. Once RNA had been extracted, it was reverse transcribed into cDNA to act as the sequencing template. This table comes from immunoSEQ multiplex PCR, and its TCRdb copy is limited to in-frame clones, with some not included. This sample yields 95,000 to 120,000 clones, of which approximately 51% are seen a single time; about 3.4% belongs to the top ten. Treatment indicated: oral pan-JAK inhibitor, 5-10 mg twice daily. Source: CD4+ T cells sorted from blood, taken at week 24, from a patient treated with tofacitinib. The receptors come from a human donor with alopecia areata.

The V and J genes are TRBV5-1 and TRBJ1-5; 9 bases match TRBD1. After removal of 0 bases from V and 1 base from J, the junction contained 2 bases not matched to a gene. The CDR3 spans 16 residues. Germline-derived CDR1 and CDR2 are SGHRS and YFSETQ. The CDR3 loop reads CASSLGTGESNQPQHF. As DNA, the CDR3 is TGCGCCAGCAGCTTGGGGACAGGGGAGAGCAATCAGCCCCAGCATTTT. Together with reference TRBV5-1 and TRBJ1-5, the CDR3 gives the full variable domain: KAGVTQTPRYLIKTRGQQVTLSCSPISGHRSVSWYQQTPGQGLQFLFEYFSETQRNKGNFPGRFSGRQFSNSRSEMNVSTLELGDSALYLCASSLGTGESNQPQHFGDGTRLSIL.

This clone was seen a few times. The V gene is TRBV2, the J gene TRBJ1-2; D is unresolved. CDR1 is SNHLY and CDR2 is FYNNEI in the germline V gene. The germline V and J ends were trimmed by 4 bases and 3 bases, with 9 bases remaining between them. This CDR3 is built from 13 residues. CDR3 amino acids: CASSGSEDYGYTF. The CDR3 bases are TGTGCCAGCAGTGGATCTGAAGACTATGGCTACACCTTC.

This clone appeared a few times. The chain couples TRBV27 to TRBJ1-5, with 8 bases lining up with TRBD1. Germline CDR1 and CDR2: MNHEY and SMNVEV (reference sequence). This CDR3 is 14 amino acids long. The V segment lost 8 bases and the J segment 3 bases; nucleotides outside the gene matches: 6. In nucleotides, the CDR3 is TGTGCCAGCTCCAACAGGGGGGACAATCAGCCCCAGCATTTT. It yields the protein CASSNRGDNQPQHF.

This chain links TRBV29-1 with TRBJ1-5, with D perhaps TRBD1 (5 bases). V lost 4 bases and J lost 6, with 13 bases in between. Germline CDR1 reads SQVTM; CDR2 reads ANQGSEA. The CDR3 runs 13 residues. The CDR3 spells CSVVAQGGQPQHF. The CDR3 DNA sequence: TGCAGCGTTGTGGCGCAGGGAGGTCAGCCCCAGCATTTT.

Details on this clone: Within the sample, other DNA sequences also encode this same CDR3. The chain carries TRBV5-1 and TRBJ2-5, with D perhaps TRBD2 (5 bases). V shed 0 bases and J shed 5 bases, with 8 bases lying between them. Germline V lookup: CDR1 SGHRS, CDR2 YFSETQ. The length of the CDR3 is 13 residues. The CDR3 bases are TGCGCCAGCAGCTTGGGCAGAGGGGAGACCCAGTACTTC. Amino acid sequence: CASSLGRGETQYF.

CDR3: CASSATPKETQYF. The DNA for the CDR3 is TGTGCCAGCAGCGCGACCCCGAAAGAGACCCAGTACTTC. The chain couples TRBV13 to TRBJ2-5; D gene unclear. The CDR3 is made up of 13 amino acids. The germline V and J ends were trimmed by 5 bases and 3 bases, with 10 bases remaining between them. Germline V lookup: CDR1 PRHDT, CDR2 FYEKMQ (reference sequence).

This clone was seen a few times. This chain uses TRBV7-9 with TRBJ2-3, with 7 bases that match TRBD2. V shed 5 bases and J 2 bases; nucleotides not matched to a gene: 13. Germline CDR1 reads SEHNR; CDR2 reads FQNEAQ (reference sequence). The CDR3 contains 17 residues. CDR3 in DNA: TGTGCCAGCAGCCTTTTAAGCGGGGTACTTTTCACAGATACGCAGTATTTT. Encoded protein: CASSLLSGVLFTDTQYF.

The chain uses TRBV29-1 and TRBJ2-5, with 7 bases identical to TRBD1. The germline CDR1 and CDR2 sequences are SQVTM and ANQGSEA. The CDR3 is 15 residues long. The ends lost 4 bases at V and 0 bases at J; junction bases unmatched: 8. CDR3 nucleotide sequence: TGCAGCGTTGGAAAGGGGGCCTTGTACCAAGAGACCCAGTACTTC. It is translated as CSVGKGALYQETQYF.

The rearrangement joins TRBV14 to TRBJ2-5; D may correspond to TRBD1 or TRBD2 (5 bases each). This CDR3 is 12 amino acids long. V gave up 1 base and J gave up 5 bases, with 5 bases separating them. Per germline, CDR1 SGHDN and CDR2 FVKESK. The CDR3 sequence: CASSQGGETQYF. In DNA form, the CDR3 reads TGTGCCAGCAGCCAAGGGGGGGAGACCCAGTACTTC. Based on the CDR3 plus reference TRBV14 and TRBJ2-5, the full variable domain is EAGVTQFPSHSVIEKGQTVTLRCDPISGHDNLYWYRRVMGKEIKFLLHFVKESKQDESGMPNNRFLAERTGGTYSTLKVQPAELEDSGVYFCASSQGGETQYFGPGTRLLVL.